One and the same sample provided the 2 T cell receptor beta chains below, sequenced in a study of blood T cells in healthy people across ages. It was with a sample-barcoded 5' primer and a J-beta primer mix that a second PCR of roughly 7 to 12 cycles was run. MiXCR, applied by TCRdb to the 5' RACE reads, yields one record per CDR3 protein. The data hold approximately 810,000 distinct CDR3 sequences, with 35% to 40% observed a single time. The sequenced sample consisted of blood. Every receptor here comes from a man younger than 35 in good health.

The J gene is TRBJ2-3, the V gene TRBV4-1; TRBD1 might be the D (5 bases). Trimming pared 5 bases from V and 4 bases from J, leaving 7 bases between. The germline V gene encodes CDR1 MGHRA and CDR2 YSYEKL. The CDR3 totals 12 residues. This chain's CDR3 is CASSAQADTQYF. CDR3 DNA sequence: TGCGCCAGCAGCGCACAGGCAGATACGCAGTATTTT.

This clonotype has a handful of counts. The chain links TRBV7-6 to TRBJ2-5; no firm D call. This CDR3 has 13 residues. The germline V gene encodes CDR1 SGHVS and CDR2 FNYEAQ. V lost 3 bases, J lost 5 bases, and 10 bases lay in between. The CDR3 sequence is CASSFIRGETQYF. Here the CDR3 DNA reads TGTGCCAGCAGCTTTATAAGAGGCGAGACCCAGTACTTC.